This T cell receptor (beta chain) was found in a study of chemoradiotherapy in HPV16-positive cancers. Over chemoradiotherapy, repertoires were sampled more than once. The protocol was immunoSEQ multiplex PCR, while the TCRdb copy is restricted to in-frame clones and leaves out a portion. The sample has under 85,000 clones, around nine tenths seen once. CDR3 size: 15 residues. V was clipped by 10 bases and J by 0 bases; unmatched bases: 10. Germline-derived CDR1 and CDR2 are MNHEY and SVGAGI. The chain links TRBV6-5 to TRBJ1-1; 8 nucleotides line up with TRBD1. Specimen: blood, collected from a patient who underwent chemoradiotherapy. The receptor comes from a human donor with HPV-associated anogenital cancer. CDR3 residues: CATSPAGGLNTEAFF. CDR3 DNA: TGTGCCACCTCCCCGGCAGGGGGCCTGAACACTGAAGCTTTCTTT.